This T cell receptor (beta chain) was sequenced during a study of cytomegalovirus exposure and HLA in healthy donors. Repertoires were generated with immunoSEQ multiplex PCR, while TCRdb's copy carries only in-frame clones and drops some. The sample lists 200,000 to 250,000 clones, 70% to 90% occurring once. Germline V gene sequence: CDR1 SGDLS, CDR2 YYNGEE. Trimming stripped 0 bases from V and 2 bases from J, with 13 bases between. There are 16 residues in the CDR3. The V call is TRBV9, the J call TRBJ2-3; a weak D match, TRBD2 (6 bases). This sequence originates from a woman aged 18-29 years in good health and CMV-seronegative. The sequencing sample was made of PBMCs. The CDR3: CASSVEGRSLTDTQYF. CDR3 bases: TGTGCCAGCAGCGTAGAGGGGAGGTCTCTCACAGATACGCAGTATTTT.